A selection of T cell receptor beta chains follows, all from one sample in a study of blood T cell repertoires in COVID-19. The method was immunoSEQ multiplex PCR; TCRdb's version includes in-frame clones alone and lacks a portion of them. This sample has some 150,000 clones, with about 88% found just once. The sample taken for sequencing was peripheral blood. The receptors stem from a human donor in a cohort sampled during active COVID-19. CDR3s include the opening cysteine and the closing phenylalanine or tryptophan. A D gene is named only where the DNA matches it firmly. Size values are once, few and many counts, or a class for expanded clones, and some rows have none.

length	J	D	V	size	CDR3	DNA
17	TRBJ2-5	TRBD2	TRBV2	NA	CASSEFGGTSGQETQYF	TGTGCCAGCAGTGAATTCGGAGGGACTAGCGGACAAGAGACCCAGTACTTC
15	TRBJ1-1	TRBD1	TRBV6-5	NA	CASSSRTGTMAEAFF	TGTGCCAGCAGTTCCAGGACAGGGACTATGGCTGAAGCTTTCTTT
16	TRBJ2-5	TRBD2	TRBV9	NA	CASSVGGLAGAETQYF	TGTGCCAGCAGCGTTGGGGGACTAGCGGGAGCAGAGACCCAGTACTTC
14	TRBJ2-7	NA	TRBV23-1	NA	CASSQWDFSYEQYF	TGCGCCAGCAGTCAATGGGACTTTTCCTACGAGCAGTACTTC
15	TRBJ1-2	NA	TRBV11-2	NA	CASSLLQAANHGYTF	TGTGCCAGCAGCTTACTCCAGGCCGCCAACCATGGCTACACCTTC
16	TRBJ1-5	NA	TRBV19	NA	CASSIEIGAGNQPQHF	TGTGCCAGTAGTATAGAGATTGGGGCAGGCAATCAGCCCCAGCATTTT
18	TRBJ2-7	TRBD2	TRBV18	NA	CASSPPVTSGSLPYEQYF	TGTGCCAGCTCACCACCCGTAACTAGCGGGAGCCTCCCCTACGAGCAGTACTTC
17	TRBJ2-1	NA	TRBV21-1	NA	CASSNRAGDFPNNEQFF	TGTGCCAGCAGCAATCGGGCGGGAGATTTTCCTAACAATGAGCAGTTCTTC
14	TRBJ1-2	TRBD1	TRBV7-3	NA	CASSFGTGKDGYTF	TGTGCCAGCAGCTTCGGGACAGGGAAGGATGGCTACACCTTC
15	TRBJ2-1	TRBD2	TRBV7-3	NA	CASSEGLAPYNEQFF	TGTGCCAGCAGCGAGGGACTAGCGCCCTACAATGAGCAGTTCTTC
19	TRBJ2-1	TRBD2	TRBV7-8	NA	CASSLGWIASSGSYNEQFF	TGTGCCAGCAGCTTAGGGTGGATCGCTTCTAGCGGCTCCTACAATGAGCAGTTCTTC
15	TRBJ1-1	TRBD1	TRBV6-2/TRBV6-3	NA	CASSYGDRRNTEAFF	TGTGCCAGCAGTTACGGGGACAGACGGAACACTGAAGCTTTCTTT
18	TRBJ2-3	TRBD2	TRBV7-2	NA	CASSLTTSGNPNTDTQYF	TGTGCCAGCAGCCTGACGACTAGCGGGAACCCAAACACAGATACGCAGTATTTT
13	TRBJ2-7	TRBD1	TRBV6-5	NA	CASSPDRGYEQYF	TGTGCCAGCAGCCCCGACAGGGGCTACGAGCAGTACTTC
13	TRBJ1-1	NA	TRBV11-3	NA	CASSLSRDTEAFF	TGTGCCAGCAGCTTAAGCCGGGATACTGAAGCTTTCTTT
13	TRBJ2-5	NA	TRBV9	NA	CASSVRTRETQYF	TGTGCCAGCAGCGTAAGGACTCGAGAGACCCAGTACTTC
18	TRBJ2-2	NA	TRBV7-3	NA	CASSASAAIPANTGELFF	TGTGCCAGCAGCGCCTCGGCGGCCATTCCAGCTAACACCGGGGAGCTGTTTTTT
14	TRBJ2-5	NA	TRBV28	NA	CASSYSSAQETQYF	TGTGCCAGCAGTTATTCTAGCGCGCAAGAGACCCAGTACTTC
14	TRBJ1-1	NA	TRBV7-9	NA	CASSDRNSNTEAFF	TGTGCCAGCAGCGACAGGAACAGCAACACTGAAGCTTTCTTT
14	TRBJ1-4	NA	TRBV10-2	few	CASRGQPRGEKLFF	TGCGCCAGCAGAGGACAGCCCCGAGGGGAAAAACTGTTTTTT
15	TRBJ1-2	NA	TRBV6-2/TRBV6-3	NA	CASSQTGSTKNGYTF	TGTGCCAGCAGTCAAACCGGGTCAACGAAAAATGGCTACACCTTC
17	TRBJ2-5	TRBD2	TRBV2	once	CASSKRLAGGGAETQYF	TGTGCCAGCAGCAAACGACTAGCGGGAGGGGGAGCAGAGACCCAGTACTTC